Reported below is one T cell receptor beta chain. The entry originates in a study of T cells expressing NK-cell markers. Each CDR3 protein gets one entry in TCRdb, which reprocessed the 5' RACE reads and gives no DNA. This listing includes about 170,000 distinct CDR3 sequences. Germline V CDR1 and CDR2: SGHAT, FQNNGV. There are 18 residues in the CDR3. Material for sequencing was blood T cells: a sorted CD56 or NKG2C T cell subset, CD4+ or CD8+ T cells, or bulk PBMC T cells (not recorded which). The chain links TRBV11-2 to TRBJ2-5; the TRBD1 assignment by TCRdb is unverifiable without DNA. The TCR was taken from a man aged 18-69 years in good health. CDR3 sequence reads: CASSSTIRDIWYQETQYF.